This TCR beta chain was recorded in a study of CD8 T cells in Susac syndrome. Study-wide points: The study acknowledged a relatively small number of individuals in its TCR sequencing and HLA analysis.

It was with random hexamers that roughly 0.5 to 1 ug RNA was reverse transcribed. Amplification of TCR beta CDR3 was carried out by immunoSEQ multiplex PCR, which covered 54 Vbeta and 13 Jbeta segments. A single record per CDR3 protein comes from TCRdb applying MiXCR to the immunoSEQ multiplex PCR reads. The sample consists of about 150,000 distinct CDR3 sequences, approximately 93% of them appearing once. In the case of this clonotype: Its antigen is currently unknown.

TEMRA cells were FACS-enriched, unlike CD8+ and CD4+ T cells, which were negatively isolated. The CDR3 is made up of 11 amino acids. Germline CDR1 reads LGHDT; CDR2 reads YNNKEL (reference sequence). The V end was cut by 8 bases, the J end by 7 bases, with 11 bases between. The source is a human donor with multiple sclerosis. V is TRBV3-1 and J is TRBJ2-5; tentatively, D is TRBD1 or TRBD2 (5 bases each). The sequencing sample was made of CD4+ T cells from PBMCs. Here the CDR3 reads CASGDLRTQYF. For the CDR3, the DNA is TGTGCCAGCGGGGACCTAAGGACCCAGTACTTC.